Below are 26 T cell receptor beta chains sequenced from a single sample in a study of blood T cells in healthy people across ages. For the second PCR, which ran for about 6 to 11 cycles, a sample-barcoded 5' primer and a J-beta primer mix were used. TCRdb fed the 5' RACE reads into MiXCR, producing one record per CDR3 protein. The sample yields around 1,100,000 distinct CDR3 sequences, 35% to 45% seen once. Sample: blood. Receptor source: a man younger than 30 in good health.

This clonotype was recorded many times. This chain joins TRBV20-1 and TRBJ1-2; TRBD1 might be the D (5 bases). Germline-derived CDR1 and CDR2 are DFQATT and SNEGSKA (reference sequence). V lost 3 bases, J lost 4 bases, and 15 bases lay in between. There are 14 residues in the CDR3. CDR3 in amino acids: CSASVQGAPYGYTF. Here the CDR3 DNA reads TGCAGTGCTAGTGTCCAGGGAGCCCCCTATGGCTACACCTTC.

There are a few counts of this clonotype. V gene TRBV20-1 combines with J gene TRBJ2-5; no firm D call. Looked up from germline, CDR1 is DFQATT and CDR2 is SNEGSKA (reference sequence). The CDR3 contains 13 residues. V was cut by 1 base and J by 5 bases, with 11 bases left in between. CDR3: CSARVVNSETQYF. Here the CDR3 DNA reads TGCAGTGCTAGAGTAGTCAACAGCGAGACCCAGTACTTC.

The chain combines TRBV20-1 with TRBJ2-5, with D tentatively TRBD2 (7 bases). V lost 5 bases and J 0 bases, leaving 13 bases between the germline ends. The CDR3 totals 14 residues. Looked up from germline, CDR1 is DFQATT and CDR2 is SNEGSKA (reference sequence). The CDR3 coding sequence is TGCAGTGCTCCTGAGGGGGGGAACCAAGAGACCCAGTACTTC. Translated, it gives CSAPEGGNQETQYF.

In the case of this clonotype: This may come from a read error, since a much larger clone is one base off. V is TRBV20-1 and J is TRBJ1-2; D ambiguous. Germline-derived CDR1 and CDR2 are DFQATT and SNEGSKA (reference sequence). CDR3 length: 13 amino acids. The CDR3 sequence is CSAPDWSDYDYTF. The CDR3 coding sequence is TGCAGTGCCCCTGATTGGTCGGACTATGACTACACCTTC.

This clonotype has a handful of counts. The rearrangement links TRBV11-2 to TRBJ2-5; D not resolved. The V and J ends lost 4 bases and 2 bases respectively, with 20 bases between them. Germline CDR1 and CDR2: SGHAT and FQNNGV. The CDR3 is 17 amino acids. The CDR3 spells CASSSRGAGLSQETQYF. CDR3 bases: TGTGCCAGCAGCTCCCGAGGCGCTGGGTTATCGCAAGAGACCCAGTACTTC. Using reference TRBV11-2 and TRBJ2-5 for the parts outside the CDR3, the full variable domain is EAGVAQSPRYKIIEKRQSVAFWCNPISGHATLYWYQQILGQGPKLLIQFQNNGVVDDSQLPKDRFSAERLKGVDSTLKIQPAKLEDSAVYLCASSSRGAGLSQETQYFGPGTRLLVL.

Many counts were recorded for this clonotype. This chain connects TRBV12-3 or TRBV12-4 to TRBJ1-1; TRBD1 might be the D (6 bases). Between the trimmed V and J ends, which lost 5 bases and 3 bases, there was a span of 22 bases. The CDR3 has 17 residues. The chain's CDR3 is CASSRRRGLFPHTEAFF. In DNA, the CDR3 is TGTGCCAGCAGTCGCCGCAGGGGATTATTTCCACACACTGAAGCTTTCTTT.

Concerning this clonotype: A much larger clone is a single base away; this may be a read error. The chain joins TRBV27 to TRBJ2-1, with a weak D call TRBD1 (7 bases). Per the germline V gene, CDR1 is MNHEY and CDR2 is SMNVEV (reference sequence). Deletions cut 3 bases from V and 8 bases from J, with 23 bases between. The CDR3 has 17 amino acids. CDR3 DNA: TGTGCCAGCAGTTTGGAGTGGAGGGACAGTCGGTACGATGAGCAGTTCTTC. Translating gives CASSLEWRDSRYDEQFF.

The J gene is TRBJ2-5, the V gene TRBV20-1, with TRBD2 matching over 10 bases. The V and J ends lost 2 bases and 3 bases, in that order; junction bases with no gene match: 6. This CDR3 is built from 15 residues. Germline assignment: CDR1 DFQATT and CDR2 SNEGSKA (reference sequence). This chain's CDR3 is CSARPTSGAKETQYF. Here the CDR3 DNA reads TGCAGTGCTAGACCTACTAGCGGGGCGAAAGAGACCCAGTACTTC.

This rearrangement joins TRBV29-1 to TRBJ2-2; the D gene is possibly TRBD1 (5 bases). Germline V CDR1 and CDR2: SQVTM, ANQGSEA. Trimming cost V 4 bases and J 1 base, with 10 bases left between them. There are 14 residues in the CDR3. CDR3 loop: CSVVDKVNTGELFF. For the CDR3, the DNA is TGCAGCGTTGTGGACAAAGTGAACACCGGGGAGCTGTTTTTT.

Only one count was recorded for this clonotype. The rearrangement uses TRBV4-1 and TRBJ2-1, with 10 bases that match TRBD1. Germline trimming cut 5 bases from V and 6 bases from J; bases unmatched to any gene: 13. The CDR3 runs to 17 residues. Per the germline V gene, CDR1 is MGHRA and CDR2 is YSYEKL. The CDR3 region has the DNA TGCGCCAGCAGCGACGGGTTCCGGGACAGGGGTTTCAATGAGCAGTTCTTC. Translation gives CASSDGFRDRGFNEQFF.

The rearrangement joins TRBV9 to TRBJ2-1, with 11 bases aligning to TRBD2. This CDR3 has 15 amino acids. The germline V gene encodes CDR1 SGDLS and CDR2 YYNGEE. V trimming: 3 bases; J trimming: 7 bases; junction bases outside the gene matches: 6. The DNA of the CDR3 is TGTGCCAGCAGCGCTAGCGGGGGGCGTAGTAATGAGCAGTTCTTC. It yields the protein CASSASGGRSNEQFF. Using reference TRBV9 and TRBJ2-1 for the parts outside the CDR3, the full variable domain is DSGVTQTPKHLITATGQRVTLRCSPRSGDLSVYWYQQSLDQGLQFLIQYYNGEERAKGNILERFSAQQFPDLHSELNLSSLELGDSALYFCASSASGGRSNEQFFGPGTRLTVL.

A note on this clonotype: A much bigger clone sits one base away, suggesting this may be a read error. The chain uses TRBV12-3 or TRBV12-4 and TRBJ2-1; TRBD2 aligns across 8 bases. The CDR3 covers 15 residues. The J segment lost 7 bases and the V segment lost 7 bases, leaving 12 bases of the junction unmatched. The chain's CDR3 is CASTFAGGTRNEQFF. CDR3 in DNA: TGTGCCAGCACCTTTGCGGGGGGCACACGGAATGAGCAGTTCTTC.

The chain couples TRBV28 to TRBJ2-7; weak D call: TRBD2 (5 bases). The V end lost 4 bases, the J end lost 2 bases, and 9 bases lay between the germline ends. The length of the CDR3 is 13 residues. The germline gives CDR1 MDHEN, CDR2 SYDVKM. Here the CDR3 DNA reads TGTGCCAGCAGTTCCTCCGGGACCTACGAGCAGTACTTC. Amino acids: CASSSSGTYEQYF.

This rearrangement joins TRBV4-2 to TRBJ1-2; 9 bases map to TRBD1. In germline, CDR1 is LGHNA, CDR2 YNFKEQ. This CDR3 region has 15 residues. The ends lost 0 bases at V and 2 bases at J; junction bases unmatched: 1. CDR3 amino acids: CASSQEDRGNYGYTF. CDR3 nucleotides: TGTGCCAGCAGCCAAGAGGACAGGGGAAACTATGGCTACACCTTC.

The chain has TRBV29-1 and TRBJ2-2; 10 bases map to TRBD1. There are 18 residues in the CDR3. Germline V gene lookup returns CDR1 SQVTM and CDR2 ANQGSEA. V shed 5 bases, J shed 6 bases, and the junction held 18 bases outside the gene matches. This CDR3 is CSVQSATGGAVVAGELFF. In nucleotides, the CDR3 is TGCAGCGTTCAATCCGCGACAGGGGGCGCGGTGGTTGCCGGGGAGCTGTTTTTT.

The chain combines TRBV29-1 with TRBJ2-7; 7 bases are a match to TRBD2. Trimming at V came to 5 bases and at J to 0 bases, leaving 7 bases not matched to a gene. CDR1 is SQVTM and CDR2 is ANQGSEA in the germline V gene. The CDR3 spans 14 residues. CDR3 DNA sequence: TGCAGCGTTCAACTAGCGCTAAGCTCCTACGAGCAGTACTTC. It is translated as CSVQLALSSYEQYF.

This chain joins TRBV29-1 and TRBJ2-7; 7 nucleotides agree with TRBD1. The V segment lost 7 bases and the J segment 9 bases; nucleotides outside the gene matches: 15. This CDR3 has 13 residues. Looked up from germline, CDR1 is SQVTM and CDR2 is ANQGSEA. The CDR3 nucleotides read TGCAGCGACCGACAGGGACCTTACAATGCGCAGTACTTC. It encodes CSDRQGPYNAQYF.

The chain is built from TRBV7-9 and TRBJ2-3; 10 bases line up with TRBD1. This CDR3 contains 19 residues. The V segment lost 2 bases and the J segment 4 bases; nucleotides outside the gene matches: 15. Germline V lookup: CDR1 SEHNR, CDR2 FQNEAQ (reference sequence). The CDR3 here is CASSLYLGTGVIGADTQYF. As DNA, the CDR3 is TGTGCCAGCAGCTTATATCTGGGGACAGGGGTGATTGGCGCAGATACGCAGTATTTT.

The rearrangement joins TRBV21-1 to TRBJ2-7; the table's TRBD1 call for D was not verified on the DNA. TRBV21-1 is an annotated pseudogene. This CDR3 has 17 amino acids. Here the CDR3 reads CASSKDPGQGTFYEQYF. In nucleotides, the CDR3 is TGTGCCAGCAGCAAAGACCCCGGACAGGGGACCTTTTACGAGCAGTACTTC.

CDR3: CASSLSGADGNEQFF. CDR3 in DNA: TGCGCCAGCAGCCTATCGGGGGCGGATGGGAATGAGCAGTTCTTC. The rearrangement joins TRBV4-3 to TRBJ2-1; D is possibly TRBD1 or TRBD2 (6 bases each). The CDR3 sequence is 15 residues long. The V gene's germline CDR1 is LGHNA and CDR2 YSLEER. Between the trimmed V and J ends, which lost 4 bases and 7 bases, there was a span of 17 bases.

The V call is TRBV5-1, the J call TRBJ1-2; D is perhaps TRBD1 (5 bases). V lost 0 bases, J lost 2 bases, and 20 bases lay in between. This CDR3 is built from 18 residues. The germline CDR1 and CDR2 sequences are SGHRS and YFSETQ. Here the CDR3 reads CASSLAGTTGISNYGYTF. Here the CDR3 DNA reads TGCGCCAGCAGCTTGGCCGGGACTACAGGAATCTCCAACTATGGCTACACCTTC.

This clonotype was recorded many times. V gene TRBV4-2 combines with J gene TRBJ2-1; 7 bases align to TRBD2. CDR1 is LGHNA, CDR2 YNFKEQ, per germline. The CDR3 totals 16 residues. The V segment lost 2 bases and the J segment 7 bases; nucleotides outside the gene matches: 11. The CDR3 nucleotides are TGTGCCAGCAGCCAACCCGGTGCTAGCGGAGATAATGAGCAGTTCTTC. Protein sequence: CASSQPGASGDNEQFF.

This rearrangement joins TRBV5-1 to TRBJ1-1; TRBD1 is a possible D gene (6 bases). With 4 bases removed from V and 0 bases from J, the gap between germline ends came to 13 bases. The V gene's germline CDR1 is SGHRS and CDR2 YFSETQ. CDR3 length equals 15 residues. The CDR3 coding sequence is TGCGCCAGCAGCCCGCCCGACAGGATGAACACTGAAGCTTTCTTT. Protein product: CASSPPDRMNTEAFF.

The V call is TRBV20-1, the J call TRBJ2-7; 9 nucleotides align to TRBD1. From germline, CDR1 is DFQATT and CDR2 SNEGSKA (reference sequence). Trimming took 6 bases from V and 5 from J; bases not matched to a gene: 11. The CDR3 extends over 14 amino acids. DNA for the CDR3: TGCAGTGCGAGGGGACAGGGTCGAAGAAACGAGCAGTACTTC. Its protein product is CSARGQGRRNEQYF.

As for this clonotype: One end of the junction is discordant with germline, which a read error may explain. The genes are TRBV5-1 and TRBJ2-6; D ambiguous. The V gene's germline CDR1 is SGHRS and CDR2 YFSETQ. The CDR3 is 14 amino acids. As DNA, the CDR3 is TGCGCCAGCAGCTTGTACTCTGGGGTCAACGTCCTGACTTTC. Translating it yields CASSLYSGVNVLTF.

This clonotype was counted many times. Sequence at one end of the junction differs from germline and may be a read error. The rearrangement uses TRBV6-6 and TRBJ2-1, with D perhaps given as TRBD1 or TRBD2 (6 bases each). CDR1 and CDR2 (germline): MNHNY, SVGAGI (reference sequence). The CDR3 sequence is 15 residues long. CDR3 sequence reads: CASSYGGPSDNEQFF. As DNA, the CDR3 is TGTGCCAGCAGTTACGGGGGGCCCTCCGACAATGAGCAGTTCTTC.